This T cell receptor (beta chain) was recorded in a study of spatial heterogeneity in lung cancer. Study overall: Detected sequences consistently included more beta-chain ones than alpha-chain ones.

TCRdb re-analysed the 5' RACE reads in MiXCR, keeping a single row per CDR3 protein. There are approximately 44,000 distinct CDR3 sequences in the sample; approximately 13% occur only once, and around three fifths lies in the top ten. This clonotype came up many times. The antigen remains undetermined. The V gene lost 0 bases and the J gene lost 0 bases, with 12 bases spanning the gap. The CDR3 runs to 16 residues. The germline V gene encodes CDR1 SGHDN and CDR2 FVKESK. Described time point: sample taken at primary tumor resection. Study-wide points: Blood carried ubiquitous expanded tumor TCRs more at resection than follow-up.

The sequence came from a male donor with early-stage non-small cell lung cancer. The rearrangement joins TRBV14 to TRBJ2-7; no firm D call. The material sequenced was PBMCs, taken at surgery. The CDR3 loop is CASSQDPYTSSYEQYF. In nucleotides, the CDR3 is TGTGCCAGCAGCCAAGATCCTTATACAAGCTCCTACGAGCAGTACTTC.